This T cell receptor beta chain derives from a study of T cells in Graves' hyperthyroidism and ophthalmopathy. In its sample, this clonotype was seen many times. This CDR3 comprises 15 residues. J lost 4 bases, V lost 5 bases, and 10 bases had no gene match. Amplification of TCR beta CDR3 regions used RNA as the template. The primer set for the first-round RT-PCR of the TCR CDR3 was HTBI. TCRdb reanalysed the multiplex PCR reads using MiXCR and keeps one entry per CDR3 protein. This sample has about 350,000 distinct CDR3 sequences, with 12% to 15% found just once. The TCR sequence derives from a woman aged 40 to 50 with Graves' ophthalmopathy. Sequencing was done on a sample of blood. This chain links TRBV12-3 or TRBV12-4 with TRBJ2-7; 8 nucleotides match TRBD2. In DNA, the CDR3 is TGTGCCAGCAGTGGAAGCGGGAGTGAGTTTTACGAGCAGTACTTC. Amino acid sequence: CASSGSGSEFYEQYF.